This T cell receptor (beta chain) emerged from a study of cytomegalovirus exposure and HLA in healthy donors. About this clone: Its antigen remains unknown.

Germline lookup yields CDR1 SGHTA and CDR2 FQGTGA. V lost 3 bases to trimming and J lost 6 bases; unmatched junction nucleotides: 7. The CDR3 spans 15 residues. Regarding the study as a whole: Some V segments (TRBV6-2 and TRBV6-3 among them) were excluded as indistinguishable. Later, TCR association rates were found to vary by HLA locus, highest for DRB1 and lowest for HLA-C. The listing of roughly 160 TCR beta chains classed them as cytomegalovirus-associated.

In the PCR, 60 Vbeta and 13 Jbeta primers were used. TCRdb's table, derived via immunoSEQ multiplex PCR, lists solely in-frame clones and lacks some. The sample records approximately 200,000 clones, roughly 80% being singletons. Sampled while nominally healthy, donors likely had unrecorded immune exposures. Sequences were obtained from PBMCs. The J gene is TRBJ2-2, the V gene TRBV7-3; 7 nucleotides align to TRBD1. The receptor's source is a man in his forties in good health and CMV-seronegative. The CDR3 region is CASSFSARGSGELFF. CDR3 sequence (DNA): TGTGCCAGCAGCTTCTCAGCCAGGGGGTCCGGGGAGCTGTTTTTT.